Below, 25 T cell receptor beta chains from the same sample are listed, as sequenced in a study of tissue T cells after allogeneic stem cell transplantation. Method: immunoSEQ multiplex PCR; TCRdb's copy keeps in-frame clones and lacks some. The sample consists of some 19,000 clones, about 70% of them appearing once. The specimen was blood. These receptors were obtained from a female BALB/c mouse in good health. MHC haplotype: H2-d.

This clone was detected only a few times. Gene names are the mouse ones. Read data end 1 residue before the CDR3 end; the end is taken from the germline J gene. This chain joins TRBV2 and TRBJ1-3, with 7 bases aligning to TRBD1. V lost 0 bases to trimming and J lost 3 bases; unmatched junction nucleotides: 5. The germline CDR1 and CDR2 sequences are LGHNA and YSYQKL. The CDR3 is made up of 16 amino acids. The covered CDR3 bases are TGTGCCAGCAGCCAAGATGAGGGGGCGCTTGGAAATACGCTCTAT. Protein: CASSQDEGALGNTLY. The entire CDR3 protein is CASSQDEGALGNTLYF.

To note about this clone: Gene names refer to mouse genes. CDR3 bases read: TGCACCTGCAGTGGTGGGACAATTAACCAAGACACCCAGTAC. As protein: CTCSGGTINQDTQY. The whole CDR3 protein reads CTCSGGTINQDTQYF. V gene TRBV1 combines with J gene TRBJ2-5; a possible D gene is TRBD1 (6 bases). Coverage ceases 1 residue before the CDR3 finishes, and the germline J gene fills in the end. V was cut by 4 bases and J by 0 bases, with 11 bases left in between. The germline V gene encodes CDR1 NSQYPW and CDR2 LRSPGD (reference sequence). This CDR3 is built from 15 residues.

As regards this clone: Genes and germline come from the mouse. The CDR3 here is CASSILGGYEQYF. The CDR3 DNA, read in part, is TGTGCCAGCAGCATACTGGGGGGCTATGAACAGTAC. V is TRBV19 and J is TRBJ2-7, with TRBD2 identical over 9 bases. The read is 1 residue too short to cover the CDR3 end, so that end is filled in from the germline J gene. This CDR3 has 13 amino acids. The V and J ends lost 5 bases and 3 bases, in that order; junction bases with no gene match: 3. Germline CDR1 is FNHDT and CDR2 is SITEND (reference sequence).

In regard to this clone: Genes and germline are mouse. The observed sequence ends 1 residue before the CDR3 terminus, with the missing tail filled in from the germline J gene. The chain combines TRBV19 with TRBJ1-4, with TRBD1 matching over 11 bases. The germline V gene has CDR1 FNHDT and CDR2 SITEND (reference sequence). V shed 4 bases and J 7 bases; nucleotides not matched to a gene: 6. This CDR3 is 15 amino acids long. The covered CDR3 bases are TGTGCCAGCAGTCGGACAGGGGGCCGGGGCGAAAGATTATTT. It yields the protein CASSRTGGRGERLF. In full, the CDR3 reads CASSRTGGRGERLFF.

This clone was seen a single time. The listed genes are named as in mouse. Coverage ceases 1 residue before the CDR3 finishes, and the germline J gene fills in the end. The chain uses TRBV13-1 and TRBJ1-6; 9 nucleotides match TRBD1. TRBJ1-6 is sorted into the ORF group, with uncertain function. CDR3 length equals 15 residues. J lost 7 bases, V lost 4 bases, and 6 bases had no gene match. Germline-derived CDR1 and CDR2 are NSHNY and SYGAGN. The CDR3 region is CASSLQGAQNSPLYF. Incomplete CDR3 DNA: TGTGCCAGCAGTCTACAGGGGGCGCAAAATTCGCCCCTCTAC.

As for this clone: Mouse germline and gene names are used. The CDR3 end lies 1 residue beyond the end of the read and is filled in from the germline J gene. The chain is built from TRBV1 and TRBJ1-6; 10 positions agree with TRBD1. TRBJ1-6 is an ORF; its function is uncertain. Germline-derived CDR1 and CDR2 are NSQYPW and LRSPGD (reference sequence). Trimming cost V 0 bases and J 4 bases; bases outside gene matches: 3. This CDR3 spans 17 amino acids. The CDR3 bases that were read are TGCACCTGCAGTGCAGATCGGGACAGGGGTTATAATTCGCCCCTCTAC. Encoded protein: CTCSADRDRGYNSPLY. The whole CDR3 protein reads CTCSADRDRGYNSPLYF.

Of note for this clone: Gene names refer to mouse genes. The CDR3 end lies 1 residue beyond the end of the read and is filled in from the germline J gene. The chain uses TRBV2 and TRBJ1-2, with a weak D call TRBD1 (6 bases). V lost 0 bases, J lost 3 bases, and 11 bases lay in between. The CDR3 length is 15 residues. Germline CDR1 reads LGHNA; CDR2 reads YSYQKL. The part of the CDR3 DNA that was read is TGTGCCAGCAGCCAAGAACGGGGGGCGGACTCCGACTACACC. Protein product: CASSQERGADSDYT. The entire CDR3 reads CASSQERGADSDYTF. Using reference TRBV2 and TRBJ1-2 for the parts outside the CDR3, the full variable domain is DPKIIQKPKYLVAVTGSEKILICEQYLGHNAMYWYRQSAKKPLEFMFSYSYQKLMDNQTASSRFQPQSSKKNHLDLQITALKPDDSATYFCASSQERGADSDYTFGSGTRLLVI.

With respect to this clone: Gene names and germline refer to mouse. The missing CDR3 end, 1 residue past where the read stops, is filled in from the germline J gene. The chain has TRBV5 and TRBJ1-1; TRBD1 agrees at 8 bases. V shed 0 bases and J 9 bases; nucleotides not matched to a gene: 9. The length of the CDR3 is 15 residues. CDR1 is LGHNA, CDR2 YNLKQL, per germline (reference sequence). The CDR3 here is CASSQDQGARGKVFF. The part of the CDR3 DNA that was read is TGTGCCAGCAGCCAAGATCAGGGGGCGCGGGGTAAAGTCTTC.

This clone was seen only a few times. The gene names here belong to mouse. The read is 1 residue too short to cover the CDR3 end, so that end is filled in from the germline J gene. This chain connects TRBV13-1 to TRBJ2-7, with D uncertain. Germline V lookup: CDR1 NSHNY, CDR2 SYGAGN. Trimming pared 0 bases from V and 4 bases from J, leaving 5 bases between. There are 12 residues in the CDR3. The covered CDR3 bases are TGTGCCAGCAGTGATGTCCAGTATGAACAGTAC. Encoded protein: CASSDVQYEQY. The whole CDR3 is CASSDVQYEQYF.

On this clone itself: The gene symbols are mouse symbols. The sequenced part of the CDR3 DNA is TGTGCCTGGAGTCCCGCTGGGGGTTATGAACAGTAC. Translating it yields CAWSPAGGYEQY. The complete CDR3 sequence is CAWSPAGGYEQYF. The chain employs TRBV31 and TRBJ2-7, with 7 bases fitting TRBD2. The observed sequence ends 1 residue before the CDR3 terminus, with the missing tail filled in from the germline J gene. CDR3 length equals 13 residues. Germline CDR1 and CDR2: GKSSPN and SITVG. The trim removed 1 base at V and 4 bases at J, leaving 4 bases unmatched.

On this clone itself: Gene names are the mouse ones. Read sequence stops 1 residue before the CDR3 end, and the germline J gene provides the missing end. The rearrangement links TRBV24 to TRBJ2-3, with D possibly matching TRBD1 (5 bases). The germline V gene encodes CDR1 KGHTA and CDR2 FRNEEI. V was shortened by 0 bases and J by 0 bases, with 10 bases between the two germline ends. CDR3 size: 16 residues. The sequenced CDR3 bases are TGTGCCAGCAGTCTGTATGTGGACACTAGTGCAGAAACGCTGTAT. Protein product: CASSLYVDTSAETLY. The whole CDR3 is CASSLYVDTSAETLYF.

As to this clone: All gene names here are mouse names. With the read ending 1 residue before the CDR3 end, the germline J gene is used to fill in that end. This rearrangement joins TRBV19 to TRBJ1-6, with D tentatively TRBD1 (6 bases). TRBJ1-6 is identified as an open reading frame with a role that is uncertain. CDR1 and CDR2 from the germline V gene are FNHDT and SITEND (reference sequence). This CDR3 is built from 16 residues. V lost 4 bases and J lost 4, with 15 bases in between. The part of the CDR3 DNA that was read is TGTGCCAGCAGTCACCGGGACAAAAAATATAATTCGCCCCTCTAC. Translation: CASSHRDKKYNSPLY. The whole CDR3 region reads CASSHRDKKYNSPLYF.

This clone was counted only a few times. Gene names denote mouse genes. The read ends 1 residue shy of where the CDR3 ends; the end is completed using the germline J gene. V gene TRBV17 combines with J gene TRBJ2-7; D might be TRBD2 (7 bases). The V and J ends lost 0 bases and 3 bases respectively, with 9 bases between them. The CDR3 is 14 residues long. The germline gives CDR1 MNHDT, CDR2 YYDKIL. The CDR3 DNA, read in part, is TGTGCTAGCAGTAGAGAGGGGGGCAACTATGAACAGTAC. This translates into CASSREGGNYEQY. The whole CDR3 sequence reads CASSREGGNYEQYF.

Comment on this clone: The genes and germline here are from mouse. The read halts 1 residue ahead of the CDR3 end, with the missing end drawn from the germline J gene. This sequence joins TRBV13-2 and TRBJ1-3, with D unresolved. The CDR3 is 14 amino acids. Germline CDR1 NNHNN, CDR2 SYGAGS (reference sequence). Trimming removed 0 bases at V and 2 bases at J, with 6 bases between. The chain's CDR3 is CASGDATAGNTLYF. The covered CDR3 bases are TGTGCCAGCGGTGATGCAACAGCTGGAAATACGCTCTAT.

This clone was observed a single time. Gene names follow the mouse nomenclature. The read finishes 1 residue shy of the CDR3 end, and the germline J gene is used to complete it. V is TRBV5 and J is TRBJ2-5, with 8 bases identical to TRBD2. J gave up 0 bases and V 0 bases, and 5 bases lay outside the gene matches. The germline CDR1 and CDR2 sequences are LGHNA and YNLKQL (reference sequence). The CDR3 runs 17 residues. CDR3 DNA (partial): TGTGCCAGCAGCCAAGATGTGTGGGGGGGGAACCAAGACACCCAGTAC. It codes for CASSQDVWGGNQDTQY. The complete CDR3 sequence is CASSQDVWGGNQDTQYF.

Details on this clone: Gene labels here are mouse ones. The read ends 1 residue shy of where the CDR3 ends; the end is completed using the germline J gene. The V and J genes are TRBV14 and TRBJ1-2; TRBD1 matches 8 bases. The V gene's germline CDR1 is SGHDT and CDR2 FRDEAV. Trimming removed 6 bases from V and 0 bases from J; junction bases left unmatched: 4. The CDR3 is 14 amino acids. The part of the CDR3 DNA that was read is TGTGCCAGCACCTCGACAGGGGCAAACTCCGACTACACC. Translated: CASTSTGANSDYT. The full CDR3 reads CASTSTGANSDYTF.

This clone was observed a single time. The genes and germline here are from mouse. Read data end 1 residue before the CDR3 end; the end is taken from the germline J gene. This chain uses TRBV13-2 with TRBJ2-3; TRBD1 agrees at 9 bases. In germline, CDR1 is NNHNN, CDR2 SYGAGS (reference sequence). This CDR3 contains 15 residues. J lost 2 bases, V lost 3 bases, and 4 bases had no gene match. The part of the CDR3 DNA that was read is TGTGCCAGCGGTGGGACAGGGGTTTTTGCAGAAACGCTGTAT. This codes for CASGGTGVFAETLY. The full CDR3 reads CASGGTGVFAETLYF.

Comments on this clone: Genes and germline come from the mouse. The read ends 1 residue before the CDR3 terminus; that terminus is restored from the germline J gene. The chain carries TRBV13-2 and TRBJ2-3, with D possibly matching TRBD2 (5 bases). Germline assignment: CDR1 NNHNN and CDR2 SYGAGS (reference sequence). CDR3 length: 14 amino acids. Trimming took off 6 bases at V and 0 bases at J, with 11 bases between the two ends. The CDR3 DNA, read in part, is TGTGCCAGCGCTGGGAGTTCTAGTGCAGAAACGCTGTAT. Its protein product is CASAGSSSAETLY. The whole CDR3 protein is CASAGSSSAETLYF.

On this clone itself: All gene names here are mouse names. The read stops 1 residue short of the end of the CDR3; the missing end is completed from the germline J gene. The rearrangement joins TRBV13-3 to TRBJ1-3; a weak D match, TRBD1 (5 bases). The V and J ends lost 6 bases and 0 bases respectively, with 7 bases between them. The CDR3 is 13 amino acids. Germline loops: CDR1 NNHDY, CDR2 SYVADS. CDR3 DNA (partial): TGTGCCAGCAAAACAGGTTCTGGAAATACGCTCTAT. As protein: CASKTGSGNTLY. The CDR3 in full is CASKTGSGNTLYF. The complete variable domain, with remaining parts taken from reference TRBV13-3 and TRBJ1-3, reads EAAVTQSPRSKVAVTGGKVTLSCHQTNNHDYMYWYRQDTGHGLRLIHYSYVADSTEKGDIPDGYKASRPSQENFSLILELASLSQTAVYFCASKTGSGNTLYFGEGSRLIVV.

Comments on this clone: Mouse gene names and germline throughout. The read falls 1 residue short of the CDR3 end, and the missing part is taken from the germline J gene. V usage is TRBV13-2 and J usage is TRBJ2-1, with 10 bases fitting TRBD1. This CDR3 comprises 14 residues. V was clipped by 6 bases and J by 5 bases; unmatched bases: 5. CDR1 is NNHNN and CDR2 is SYGAGS in the germline V gene (reference sequence). The part of the CDR3 DNA that was read is TGTGCCAGCGATCGGACAGGGGGTAATGCTGAGCAGTTC. Amino acids: CASDRTGGNAEQF. The whole CDR3 region reads CASDRTGGNAEQFF.

Details on this clone: The listed genes are named as in mouse. Read sequence stops 1 residue before the CDR3 end, and the germline J gene provides the missing end. The J gene is TRBJ2-5, the V gene TRBV13-2, with TRBD2 identical over 7 bases. CDR3 length: 14 amino acids. Per the germline V gene, CDR1 is NNHNN and CDR2 is SYGAGS (reference sequence). Trimming cost V 0 bases and J 4 bases; bases outside gene matches: 2. The CDR3: CASGDALGEDTQYF. Partial CDR3 DNA: TGTGCCAGCGGTGATGCCCTGGGGGAAGACACCCAGTAC.

With regard to this clone: Genes and germline are mouse. The read finishes 1 residue shy of the CDR3 end, and the germline J gene is used to complete it. The chain employs TRBV31 and TRBJ2-1; D is undetermined. V lost 1 base to trimming and J lost 0 bases, with 4 bases between them. This CDR3 comprises 13 residues. Germline V gene sequence: CDR1 GKSSPN, CDR2 SITVG. The CDR3 loop reads CAWSRGNYAEQFF. CDR3 bases read: TGTGCCTGGAGTCGGGGTAACTATGCTGAGCAGTTC.

As concerns this clone: Genes and germline come from the mouse. The read comes to an end 1 residue before the CDR3 does, leaving the germline J gene to fill in the end. The gene calls are TRBV20 and TRBJ2-5; no firm D call. The CDR3 has 9 residues. Germline-derived CDR1 and CDR2 are GFQATS and STVNSAI. Trimming took off 0 bases at V and 10 bases at J, with 2 bases between the two ends. The part of the CDR3 DNA that was read is TGTGGTGCTAGGGACCCCCAGTAC. Translation: CGARDPQY. The complete CDR3 reads CGARDPQYF.

On this clone: The genes are named according to mouse. The CDR3 protein is CASSQDTGRNYAEQFF. The sequenced part of the CDR3 DNA is TGTGCCAGCAGCCAAGATACAGGGAGAAACTATGCTGAGCAGTTC. The chain uses TRBV2 and TRBJ2-1; D is perhaps TRBD1 (6 bases). Coverage ceases 1 residue before the CDR3 finishes, and the germline J gene fills in the end. CDR3 length: 16 residues. V was pared by 0 bases and J by 1 base, with 10 bases between. Germline lookup yields CDR1 LGHNA and CDR2 YSYQKL.

To note about this clone: The gene symbols are mouse symbols. The read terminates 1 residue ahead of where the CDR3 ends, so the germline J gene completes it. V is TRBV20 and J is TRBJ1-4; possible D gene TRBD1, 5 bases. Trimming stripped 7 bases from V and 0 bases from J, with 9 bases between. The V gene's germline CDR1 is GFQATS and CDR2 STVNSAI. The CDR3 loop spans 13 amino acids. Partial CDR3 DNA: TGTGGTGTTCAACAGGTTTCCAACGAAAGATTATTT. Translation gives CGVQQVSNERLF. The whole CDR3 protein reads CGVQQVSNERLFF. The variable domain in full, with the rest retrieved from reference TRBV20 and TRBJ1-4, is GALVYQYPRRTICKSGTSMRMECQAVGFQATSVAWYRQSPQKTFELIALSTVNSAIKYEQNFTQEKFPISHPNLSFSSMTVLNAYLEDRGLYLCGVQQVSNERLFFGHGTKLSVL.